The 32 T cell receptor beta chains below were found in one sample sequenced in a study of beta chain features in type 1 diabetes. Findings and caveats of the study: TCRB CDR3s from Type 1 diabetes patients were moderately but significantly shorter in all four CD4+ subsets.

Antigens for these TCRs are unknown. Every isolated RNA sample was fully reverse transcribed, so sequencing captured expressed TCRB transcripts. The repertoire was sequenced with immunoSEQ multiplex PCR; TCRdb's copy has only in-frame clones and lacks some. The repertoire holds hundreds of thousands of clones, with roughly an eighth as singletons. Specimen: naive CD4+ T cells from blood. These receptors were obtained from a man younger than 35 with type 1 diabetes.

This sequence joins TRBV4-3 and TRBJ2-1; TRBD2 matches at 10 bases. From germline, CDR1 is LGHNA and CDR2 YSLEER. The trim removed 0 bases at V and 7 bases at J, leaving 6 bases unmatched. This CDR3 is built from 16 residues. The CDR3 is CASSQEQAGGRNEQFF. The CDR3 region has the DNA TGCGCCAGCAGCCAAGAACAAGCGGGGGGGCGGAATGAGCAGTTCTTC.

The chain has TRBV10-3 and TRBJ1-2; 9 nucleotides match TRBD1. From germline, CDR1 is ENHRY and CDR2 SYGVKD. There are 16 residues in the CDR3. V gave up 4 bases and J gave up 5 bases; unmatched junction bases: 11. As DNA, the CDR3 is TGTGCCATCAGTGCCCCGGACAGGGGACTCCTATATGGCTACACCTTC. Its translation: CAISAPDRGLLYGYTF.

This clone occurred a few times. The chain carries TRBV29-1 and TRBJ1-1; D ambiguous. CDR1 SQVTM and CDR2 ANQGSEA come from the germline V gene. The CDR3 sequence is 13 residues long. Between the trimmed V and J ends, which lost 3 bases and 2 bases, there was a span of 10 bases. The DNA of the CDR3 is TGCAGCGTTGAGAGACGGGTCAACACTGAAGCTTTCTTT. This translates into CSVERRVNTEAFF.

The rearrangement links TRBV7-9 to TRBJ2-5; D might be TRBD2 (6 bases). The V end lost 3 bases, the J end lost 5 bases, and 19 bases lay between the germline ends. This CDR3 contains 16 residues. Germline V gene lookup returns CDR1 SEHNR and CDR2 FQNEAQ (reference sequence). The CDR3 reads CASSFRGSIRRETQYF. CDR3 bases: TGTGCCAGCAGCTTTCGGGGGTCTATACGTAGGGAGACCCAGTACTTC.

This clone occurred a few times. V gene TRBV7-8 combines with J gene TRBJ2-3; D gene unclear. This CDR3 has 12 residues. Trimming stripped 5 bases from V and 10 bases from J, with 13 bases between. The germline gives CDR1 SGHVS, CDR2 FQNEAQ. CDR3 DNA: TGTGCCAGCAGCCTGGAGTCCGGCCCGCAGTATTTT. Translating gives CASSLESGPQYF.

The chain couples TRBV5-1 to TRBJ2-2, with 9 nucleotides matching TRBD1. Germline CDR1 and CDR2: SGHRS and YFSETQ. The V segment lost 1 base and the J segment 5 bases; nucleotides outside the gene matches: 9. This CDR3 has 17 residues. The CDR3, as DNA: TGCGCCAGCAGCTTGAGGATGGGACAGGGATTTACCGGGGAGCTGTTTTTT. It is translated as CASSLRMGQGFTGELFF. The full variable domain, with the rest looked up from reference TRBV5-1 and TRBJ2-2, is KAGVTQTPRYLIKTRGQQVTLSCSPISGHRSVSWYQQTPGQGLQFLFEYFSETQRNKGNFPGRFSGRQFSNSRSEMNVSTLELGDSALYLCASSLRMGQGFTGELFFGEGSRLTVL.

A few counts support this clone. J is TRBJ1-5 and V is TRBV7-2; possibly TRBD1 for D (5 bases). Germline loops: CDR1 SGHTA, CDR2 FQGNSA. This CDR3 has 14 amino acids. Trimming cost V 2 bases and J 7 bases, with 12 bases left between them. The CDR3 is CASSLSDSSQPQHF. In DNA form, the CDR3 reads TGTGCCAGCAGCTTAAGCGACAGCTCCCAGCCCCAGCATTTT.

This clone has only a few counts. J is TRBJ2-3 and V is TRBV21-1; the table gives TRBD2 as D, unverified against the DNA. TRBV21-1 constitutes a pseudogene. This CDR3 has 19 residues. As DNA, the CDR3 is TGTGCCAGCTTGGCCCGACTAGCGGGGTTCCCCTATAGCACAGATACGCAGTATTTT. Translating gives CASLARLAGFPYSTDTQYF.

The chain has TRBV7-9 and TRBJ1-1; weak D call: TRBD1 (5 bases). V was trimmed by 10 bases and J by 4 bases, leaving 16 bases between them. Per germline, CDR1 SEHNR and CDR2 FQNEAQ (reference sequence). The CDR3 covers 13 residues. This chain's CDR3 is CATSTGRGTEAFF. The CDR3 DNA sequence: TGTGCCACCTCGACGGGGAGGGGCACTGAAGCTTTCTTT.

This clone was seen a handful of times. The CDR3 DNA reads TGTGCCAGCAGTACACCGGCCCGGTACGAGCAGTACTTC. This sequence encodes CASSTPARYEQYF. The chain couples TRBV28 to TRBJ2-7; D unresolved. The CDR3 runs to 13 residues. V shed 5 bases and J shed 4 bases, with 12 bases lying between them. Germline CDR1 MDHEN, CDR2 SYDVKM. Supplemented by reference TRBV28 and TRBJ2-7, the full variable domain reads DVKVTQSSRYLVKRTGEKVFLECVQDMDHENMFWYRQDPGLGLRLIYFSYDVKMKEKGDIPEGYSVSREKKERFSLILESASTNQTSMYLCASSTPARYEQYFGPGTRLTVT.

This clone was found a few times. The chain combines TRBV5-1 with TRBJ2-3; no clear D gene. CDR1 is SGHRS, CDR2 YFSETQ, per germline. CDR3 length: 15 amino acids. Trimming left V 0 bases short and J 3 bases short, with 11 bases between. CDR3 in amino acids: CASSLEGFATDTQYF. CDR3 DNA: TGCGCCAGCAGCTTGGAAGGGTTCGCGACAGATACGCAGTATTTT.

This clone has a handful of counts. The genes are TRBV4-3 and TRBJ1-2; 7 bases fit TRBD1. Per germline, CDR1 LGHNA and CDR2 YSLEER. This CDR3 comprises 16 residues. Trimming took 1 base from V and 4 from J; bases not matched to a gene: 9. CDR3 region: CASSQVPGQSSYGYTF. In DNA, the CDR3 is TGCGCCAGCAGCCAAGTACCGGGACAGAGTTCCTATGGCTACACCTTC.

This clone occurred a few times. The chain couples TRBV5-6 to TRBJ2-1; a possible D gene is TRBD1 (5 bases). Looked up from germline, CDR1 is SGHDT and CDR2 is YYEEEE. The V end was cut by 3 bases, the J end by 8 bases, with 12 bases between. The CDR3 loop spans 13 amino acids. The CDR3 sequence is CASSSQGRDEQFF. The CDR3 DNA reads as TGTGCCAGCAGCTCTCAGGGTCGGGATGAGCAGTTCTTC. The full variable domain, completed using reference TRBV5-6 and TRBJ2-1, is DAGVTQSPTHLIKTRGQQVTLRCSPKSGHDTVSWYQQALGQGPQFIFQYYEEEERQRGNFPDRFSGHQFPNYSSELNVNALLLGDSALYLCASSSQGRDEQFFGPGTRLTVL.

The genes are TRBV18 and TRBJ1-2; 12 bases fit TRBD1. The CDR3 covers 15 residues. Unmatched junction bases numbered 9, after V lost 6 bases and J lost 7 bases. Looked up from germline, CDR1 is KGHSH and CDR2 is LQKENI. For the CDR3, the DNA is TGTGCCAGCTCCCCGGGACAGGGGGCGCTTGGTGGCTACACCTTC. Protein product: CASSPGQGALGGYTF.

V usage is TRBV30 and J usage is TRBJ2-4, with D hard to call. The CDR3 has 14 amino acids. V shed 1 base and J shed 0 bases, with 7 bases lying between them. Germline-derived CDR1 and CDR2 are GTSNPN and SVGIG (reference sequence). This chain's CDR3 is CAWSGWPAKNIQYF. CDR3 nucleotide sequence: TGTGCCTGGAGTGGATGGCCAGCCAAAAACATTCAGTACTTC.

The chain links TRBV5-1 to TRBJ2-1, with 9 bases matching TRBD2. This CDR3 region has 16 residues. The junction had 6 bases not matched to a gene; V was cut back by 4 bases and J by 1 base. Looked up from germline, CDR1 is SGHRS and CDR2 is YFSETQ. CDR3 residues: CASSQTSGSSYNEQFF. In DNA form, the CDR3 reads TGCGCCAGCAGCCAGACTAGCGGTTCTTCCTACAATGAGCAGTTCTTC. Looking up the rest from reference TRBV5-1 and TRBJ2-1 gives the full variable domain: KAGVTQTPRYLIKTRGQQVTLSCSPISGHRSVSWYQQTPGQGLQFLFEYFSETQRNKGNFPGRFSGRQFSNSRSEMNVSTLELGDSALYLCASSQTSGSSYNEQFFGPGTRLTVL.

Written as DNA, the CDR3 is TGTGCCAGCAGCCAGGGAATGACTAGCCGTAGCTCCTACGAGCAGTACTTC. This translates into CASSQGMTSRSSYEQYF. This chain connects TRBV7-2 to TRBJ2-7; 7 bases agree with TRBD2. The V gene's germline CDR1 is SGHTA and CDR2 FQGNSA. After removal of 5 bases from V and 0 bases from J, the junction contained 13 bases not matched to a gene. This CDR3 contains 17 residues.

The rearrangement joins TRBV7-2 to TRBJ2-2; maybe TRBD1 (5 bases). The CDR3 spans 15 residues. Germline loops: CDR1 SGHTA, CDR2 FQGNSA. Trimming pared 4 bases from V and 6 bases from J, leaving 15 bases between. The DNA for the CDR3 is TGTGCCAGCAGCTCGACAGCGATAGGGCCCGGGGAGCTGTTTTTT. Protein sequence: CASSSTAIGPGELFF.

This sequence joins TRBV28 and TRBJ2-7, with D hard to call. V was trimmed by 11 bases and J by 3 bases, leaving 11 bases between them. Germline V gene data show CDR1 as MDHEN and CDR2 as SYDVKM. CDR3 length equals 11 residues. CDR3 bases: TGTGCCTCCGGACGGATCTACGAGCAGTACTTC. Protein product: CASGRIYEQYF.

The rearrangement uses TRBV10-3 and TRBJ1-2; unclear D gene. Germline V lookup: CDR1 ENHRY, CDR2 SYGVKD. Deletions cut 3 bases from V and 10 bases from J, with 6 bases between. The CDR3 consists of 10 residues. CDR3 protein: CAISDHNYTF. The CDR3 coding sequence is TGTGCCATCAGTGATCATAACTACACCTTC.

The J gene is TRBJ2-3, the V gene TRBV7-9, with D perhaps matching TRBD1 (6 bases). Trimming shortened V by 0 bases and J by 4 bases, and 14 bases separated the two germline ends. This CDR3 spans 16 amino acids. Germline V gives CDR1 SEHNR, CDR2 FQNEAQ (reference sequence). Here the CDR3 DNA reads TGTGCCAGCAGCTTAGCATGGACAGAGATTCCAGATACGCAGTATTTT. Residues: CASSLAWTEIPDTQYF.

The chain couples TRBV5-4 to TRBJ2-7; D is ambiguous. Germline loops: CDR1 SGHNT, CDR2 YYREEE (reference sequence). The CDR3 loop spans 15 amino acids. V lost 0 bases, J lost 7 bases, and 17 bases lay in between. CDR3 sequence reads: CASSLARSAGREQYF. The CDR3 bases are TGTGCCAGCAGCTTGGCCCGGTCCGCCGGAAGGGAGCAGTACTTC.

This chain links TRBV9 with TRBJ2-3; 8 bases are shared with TRBD2. There are 14 residues in the CDR3. With 0 bases clipped from V and 8 bases from J, the junction kept 5 bases outside the gene matches. The germline V gene has CDR1 SGDLS and CDR2 YYNGEE. The CDR3 loop is CASSVAGGSGTQYF. DNA of the CDR3: TGTGCCAGCAGCGTAGCGGGAGGGTCAGGTACGCAGTATTTT.

This clone has a handful of counts. The chain carries TRBV5-1 and TRBJ2-3, with TRBD2 matching over 8 bases. The CDR3 consists of 16 residues. Losses at the gene ends were 3 bases for V and 2 bases for J; bases not matched to a gene: 8. Germline V CDR1 and CDR2: SGHRS, YFSETQ. This chain's CDR3 is CASSSAGLGTTDTQYF. The CDR3 nucleotides are TGCGCCAGCAGCTCCGCGGGACTAGGGACCACAGATACGCAGTATTTT.

This chain uses TRBV7-9 with TRBJ1-2; D call uncertain. The V gene lost 3 bases and the J gene lost 6 bases, with 11 bases spanning the gap. The germline V gene encodes CDR1 SEHNR and CDR2 FQNEAQ (reference sequence). CDR3 length: 13 residues. The CDR3 spells CASSFDEVHGYTF. In DNA, the CDR3 is TGTGCCAGCAGCTTTGATGAGGTCCATGGCTACACCTTC.

The chain links TRBV5-1 to TRBJ1-2; possibly TRBD1 for D (5 bases). This CDR3 is 14 amino acids long. The V gene lost 4 bases and the J gene lost 4 bases, with 14 bases spanning the gap. Germline-derived CDR1 and CDR2 are SGHRS and YFSETQ. CDR3 protein: CASSPDIELYGYTF. In DNA form, the CDR3 reads TGCGCCAGCAGCCCGGACATAGAGCTCTATGGCTACACCTTC.

The V gene is TRBV18, the J gene TRBJ2-7; D is possibly TRBD1 (5 bases). This CDR3 comprises 14 residues. CDR1 and CDR2 from the germline V gene are KGHSH and LQKENI. Trimming took 3 bases from V and 6 from J, leaving 15 bases between them. CDR3 in amino acids: CASSPQGSAVEQYF. DNA for the CDR3: TGTGCCAGCTCACCCCAGGGATCGGCAGTCGAGCAGTACTTC.

The CDR3 coding sequence is TGCACCCTGGCCTCTAGCGGTCAAGAGACCCAGTACTTC. Translating gives CTLASSGQETQYF. The chain uses TRBV29-1 and TRBJ2-5; 7 bases are a match to TRBD2. Germline V gene lookup returns CDR1 SQVTM and CDR2 ANQGSEA. This CDR3 contains 13 residues. Combining the CDR3 with reference TRBV29-1 and TRBJ2-5 gives the whole variable domain SAVISQKPSRDICQRGTSLTIQCQVDSQVTMMFWYRQQPGQSLTLIATANQGSEATYESGFVIDKFPISRPNLTFSTLTVSNMSPEDSSIYLCTLASSGQETQYFGPGTRLLVL.

The chain joins TRBV4-2 to TRBJ2-3; no clear D gene. The V gene's germline CDR1 is LGHNA and CDR2 YNFKEQ. Trimming pared 4 bases from V and 0 bases from J, leaving 5 bases between. The CDR3 length is 13 residues. CDR3 sequence reads: CASSRTSTDTQYF. DNA of the CDR3: TGTGCCAGCAGCCGTACTAGCACAGATACGCAGTATTTT.

This clone was counted a few times. This chain connects TRBV29-1 to TRBJ2-1, with D maybe TRBD1 (5 bases). Germline V gene data show CDR1 as SQVTM and CDR2 as ANQGSEA. V shed 7 bases and J shed 0 bases, with 16 bases lying between them. This CDR3 spans 15 amino acids. The DNA of the CDR3 is TGCAGCGCACACACAGGCTTTAGCTCCTACAATGAGCAGTTCTTC. Protein sequence: CSAHTGFSSYNEQFF.

This clone came up a few times. The chain couples TRBV18 to TRBJ2-7, with a tentative D call TRBD2 (5 bases). CDR3 size: 13 residues. In germline, CDR1 is KGHSH, CDR2 LQKENI. V shed 4 bases and J shed 3 bases, with 10 bases lying between them. CDR3 nucleotides: TGTGCCAGCTCACTTACCGGGAACTACGAGCAGTACTTC. Translated: CASSLTGNYEQYF. Full variable domain (remainder filled in from reference TRBV18 and TRBJ2-7): NAGVMQNPRHLVRRRGQEARLRCSPMKGHSHVYWYRQLPEEGLKFMVYLQKENIIDESGMPKERFSAEFPKEGPSILRIQQVVRGDSAAYFCASSLTGNYEQYFGPGTRLTVT.

This chain uses TRBV7-2 with TRBJ2-7; D is unresolved. The length of the CDR3 is 14 residues. Germline V gene data show CDR1 as SGHTA and CDR2 as FQGNSA. The V end was cut by 5 bases, the J end by 3 bases, with 14 bases between. CDR3 residues: CASSLYPADYEQYF. CDR3 in DNA: TGTGCCAGCAGCCTCTACCCGGCCGACTACGAGCAGTACTTC.